These T cell receptor beta chains were read from a single sample in a study of blood T cell repertoires in COVID-19. Assay used: immunoSEQ multiplex PCR; TCRdb lists only in-frame clones, some missing. Of under 200,000 clones listed, under 85% are singletons. Sequencing was done on a sample of peripheral blood. All receptors derive from a man in his 70s with acute or convalescent COVID-19. Each CDR3 is given with its conserved first and last residue. Each record gives: J gene, V gene, clone size, D gene, CDR3 protein, CDR3 DNA. A D gene is named only where the DNA matches it firmly. A clone size is listed for some rows: how often the clone was seen (once, few, many), or a class if it is expanded.

TRBJ2-5	TRBV7-2	-	TRBD2	CASSLGRAGAQETQYF	TGTGCCAGCAGCTTAGGCAGAGCGGGAGCTCAAGAGACCCAGTACTTC
TRBJ1-1	TRBV5-6	-	-	CASIENRNTEAFF	TGTGCCAGCATCGAAAATAGGAACACTGAAGCTTTCTTT
TRBJ2-3	TRBV3-1/TRBV3-2	few	TRBD2	CASSHQPGLANTQYF	TGTGCCAGCAGCCACCAACCCGGACTAGCGAATACGCAGTATTTT
TRBJ1-2	TRBV10-3	-	TRBD1	CAISEWTGLNKGYTF	TGTGCCATCAGTGAGTGGACAGGGCTAAATAAGGGCTACACCTTC
TRBJ1-1	TRBV18	few	TRBD1	CASSHDRGGTEAFF	TGTGCCAGCTCCCACGACAGGGGAGGCACTGAAGCTTTCTTT
TRBJ1-3	TRBV10-3	-	-	CAISVSGGNTIYF	TGTGCCATCAGTGTGAGCGGCGGAAACACCATATATTTT
TRBJ2-7	TRBV5-1	many	TRBD2	CASSFSTSAYEQYF	TGCGCCAGCAGCTTTTCAACTAGCGCCTACGAGCAGTACTTC
TRBJ2-7	TRBV28	few	-	CASTPPGTSLREQYF	TGTGCCAGCACCCCTCCCGGGACATCATTAAGAGAGCAGTACTTC
TRBJ1-1	TRBV5-1	few	-	CASSLNAGTNTEAFF	TGCGCCAGCAGCTTAAACGCAGGAACGAACACTGAAGCTTTCTTT
TRBJ2-5	TRBV24-1	few	-	CATSESGTADVETQYF	TGTGCCACCAGTGAGTCTGGCACCGCGGATGTGGAGACCCAGTACTTC
TRBJ2-7	TRBV7-6	-	TRBD2	CASSLDRAGTYEQYF	TGTGCCAGCAGCTTAGATCGAGCGGGGACCTACGAGCAGTACTTC
TRBJ2-5	TRBV25-1	-	-	CASSELGGKYQETQYF	TGTGCCAGCAGTGAATTAGGGGGAAAGTACCAAGAGACCCAGTACTTC
TRBJ1-2	TRBV21-1	many	-	CASRCRDKDYGYTF	TGTGCCAGCAGATGCCGGGACAAAGACTATGGCTACACCTTC
TRBJ2-3	TRBV2	once	-	CASTSGTDTQYF	TGTGCCAGCACGTCGGGGACAGATACGCAGTATTTT
TRBJ1-5	TRBV27	-	TRBD1	CASSFLGQGNQPQHF	TGTGCCAGCAGCTTCCTCGGACAGGGCAATCAGCCCCAGCATTTT
TRBJ1-1	TRBV7-9	-	-	CASSLQITEAFF	TGTGCCAGCAGCTTACAGATCACTGAAGCTTTCTTT
TRBJ1-1	TRBV19	-	TRBD1	CASSIKGALWTEAFF	TGTGCCAGTAGTATAAAGGGGGCTCTATGGACTGAAGCTTTCTTT
TRBJ1-1	TRBV11-3	once	TRBD1	CASSPGTGKTEAFF	TGTGCCAGCAGTCCCGGGACAGGGAAAACTGAAGCTTTCTTT